The entry that follows covers one TCR beta chain sequence. TCRdb keeps only in-frame clones here, not all; method: immunoSEQ multiplex PCR. The profile covers 50,000 to 70,000 clones, with over 90% appearing a single time and 18% taken by the ten largest. This entry is derived from a study of OX40 agonist ivuxolimab in advanced cancers. Turning to the study itself: A mean age of roughly 66 years, range about 20 to 85, was recorded, and approximately 80% were male.

The V and J ends lost 4 bases and 5 bases, in that order; junction bases with no gene match: 5. This CDR3 is 15 amino acids long. Germline CDR1 is SEHNR and CDR2 is FQNEAQ (reference sequence). The genes are TRBV7-9 and TRBJ2-1; TRBD2 agrees at 10 bases. This specimen was CD4+ or CD8+ T cells sorted from blood, taken in a trial of the OX40 agonist ivuxolimab. The TCR originated in an adult with an advanced solid tumor such as melanoma, head and neck, liver or kidney cancer. The CDR3 is CASSSSGTSDNEQFF. The DNA of the CDR3 is TGTGCCAGCAGCTCCTCCGGGACTAGCGACAATGAGCAGTTCTTC.